This is a list of T cell receptor beta chains from one sample in a study of T cell responses to AZD1222 COVID-19 vaccine. The repertoire was sequenced with immunoSEQ multiplex PCR; TCRdb's copy has only in-frame clones and lacks some. The sample includes fewer than 65,000 clones, around 90% seen only once; the top ten take around 15%. The source was peripheral blood, collected 28 days after the second AZD1222 dose. These receptors all stem from an adult who received the AZD1222 COVID-19 vaccine. The CDR3 runs from the conserved cysteine through the conserved F or W. The order of the fields is V gene, D gene, J gene, clone size, CDR3 DNA, CDR3 protein. A D gene is named only where the DNA matches it firmly. Clone size is shown for a subset of rows, as once, few, many or a class of expanded clone.

TRBV9	.	TRBJ2-2	.	TGTGCCAGCAGCGTAGTCGCAGGGGAGTTGGGCGGGGAGCTGTTTTTT	CASSVVAGELGGELFF
TRBV5-1	TRBD2	TRBJ2-1	.	TGCGCCAGCAGCTTGGGCGGTAGCGGGAGGCACTACAATGAGCAGTTCTTC	CASSLGGSGRHYNEQFF
TRBV28	.	TRBJ2-1	.	TGTGCCAGCAGACCGACCACCGATGAGCAGTTCTTC	CASRPTTDEQFF
TRBV7-2	TRBD2	TRBJ2-1	.	TGTGCCAGCAGCACCGTAGCGGGCTGGGATGAGCAGTTCTTC	CASSTVAGWDEQFF
TRBV5-1	TRBD2	TRBJ2-3	.	TGCGCCAGCAGCTTGGGACTAGCGGGTTACGATTCTATTGGAGATACGCAGTATTTT	CASSLGLAGYDSIGDTQYF
TRBV11-2	.	TRBJ1-4	.	TGTGCCAGCAGCTCGGAGAGTGGGTTATTAACTAATGAAAAACTGTTTTTT	CASSSESGLLTNEKLFF
TRBV3-1/TRBV3-2	TRBD1	TRBJ2-1	.	TGTGCCAGCAGCCAAGACGGACAGGGGTGGAATGAGCAGTTCTTC	CASSQDGQGWNEQFF
TRBV2	TRBD1	TRBJ2-3	.	TGTGCCAGCAGTGGACAGGGGGCAACAGATACGCAGTATTTT	CASSGQGATDTQYF
TRBV28	TRBD1	TRBJ1-3	.	TGTGCCAGCAGAACCCAGGGGGCGTCGGGAAACACCATATATTTT	CASRTQGASGNTIYF
TRBV29-1	.	TRBJ2-3	.	TGCAGCGTTGTTTCAGGGGCGGGGATCACAGATACGCAGTATTTT	CSVVSGAGITDTQYF
TRBV7-3	.	TRBJ1-2	.	TGTGCCAGCAGCCCTCGGGACGGAGCTCCCTATGGCTACACCTTC	CASSPRDGAPYGYTF
TRBV19	TRBD2	TRBJ2-3	.	TGTGCCAGTAGTCTCAATGGACTAGCGGGAAGCACAGATACGCAGTATTTT	CASSLNGLAGSTDTQYF
TRBV19	TRBD1	TRBJ2-7	.	TGTGCCAGTAGTATATTTGAACAGGGGACCTACGAGCAGTACTTC	CASSIFEQGTYEQYF
TRBV12-5	.	TRBJ2-1	few	TGTGCTAGTGACCCCCCGGGACAGTCCCGGACTAGCTGGGTAAATGAGCAGTTCTTC	CASDPPGQSRTSWVNEQFF
TRBV4-3	.	TRBJ1-4	.	TGCGCCAGCAGCCAAGCTGGAAGGCCTAATGAAAAACTGTTTTTT	CASSQAGRPNEKLFF
TRBV7-9	.	TRBJ2-4	.	TGTGCCAGCAGCTTTGTGGCGGGGTTCAGCAAAAACATTCAGTACTTC	CASSFVAGFSKNIQYF
TRBV5-1	.	TRBJ1-1	.	TGCGCCAGCAGCCGAGGACCCATGAACACTGAAGCTTTCTTT	CASSRGPMNTEAFF
TRBV12-3/TRBV12-4	.	TRBJ1-5	.	TGTGCCAGCAGTTTCGAGGGGCCCCAGCCCCAGCATTTT	CASSFEGPQPQHF
TRBV5-1	TRBD2	TRBJ2-1	once	TGCGCCAGCAGCCAGACGGTAGCGGGAGGTGCTGAGCAGTTCTTC	CASSQTVAGGAEQFF
TRBV7-3	.	TRBJ1-2	few	TGTGCCAGCAGCTACGACAGTAACTATGGCTACACCTTC	CASSYDSNYGYTF
TRBV4-1	.	TRBJ1-6	.	TGCGCCAGCAGCCCCCATGCGCGGGTTGTAGCCCTCCACTTT	CASSPHARVVALHF
TRBV2	.	TRBJ2-5	.	TGTGCCAGCAGTCCAGGAGGGGACCGGGCCCAGTACTTC	CASSPGGDRAQYF